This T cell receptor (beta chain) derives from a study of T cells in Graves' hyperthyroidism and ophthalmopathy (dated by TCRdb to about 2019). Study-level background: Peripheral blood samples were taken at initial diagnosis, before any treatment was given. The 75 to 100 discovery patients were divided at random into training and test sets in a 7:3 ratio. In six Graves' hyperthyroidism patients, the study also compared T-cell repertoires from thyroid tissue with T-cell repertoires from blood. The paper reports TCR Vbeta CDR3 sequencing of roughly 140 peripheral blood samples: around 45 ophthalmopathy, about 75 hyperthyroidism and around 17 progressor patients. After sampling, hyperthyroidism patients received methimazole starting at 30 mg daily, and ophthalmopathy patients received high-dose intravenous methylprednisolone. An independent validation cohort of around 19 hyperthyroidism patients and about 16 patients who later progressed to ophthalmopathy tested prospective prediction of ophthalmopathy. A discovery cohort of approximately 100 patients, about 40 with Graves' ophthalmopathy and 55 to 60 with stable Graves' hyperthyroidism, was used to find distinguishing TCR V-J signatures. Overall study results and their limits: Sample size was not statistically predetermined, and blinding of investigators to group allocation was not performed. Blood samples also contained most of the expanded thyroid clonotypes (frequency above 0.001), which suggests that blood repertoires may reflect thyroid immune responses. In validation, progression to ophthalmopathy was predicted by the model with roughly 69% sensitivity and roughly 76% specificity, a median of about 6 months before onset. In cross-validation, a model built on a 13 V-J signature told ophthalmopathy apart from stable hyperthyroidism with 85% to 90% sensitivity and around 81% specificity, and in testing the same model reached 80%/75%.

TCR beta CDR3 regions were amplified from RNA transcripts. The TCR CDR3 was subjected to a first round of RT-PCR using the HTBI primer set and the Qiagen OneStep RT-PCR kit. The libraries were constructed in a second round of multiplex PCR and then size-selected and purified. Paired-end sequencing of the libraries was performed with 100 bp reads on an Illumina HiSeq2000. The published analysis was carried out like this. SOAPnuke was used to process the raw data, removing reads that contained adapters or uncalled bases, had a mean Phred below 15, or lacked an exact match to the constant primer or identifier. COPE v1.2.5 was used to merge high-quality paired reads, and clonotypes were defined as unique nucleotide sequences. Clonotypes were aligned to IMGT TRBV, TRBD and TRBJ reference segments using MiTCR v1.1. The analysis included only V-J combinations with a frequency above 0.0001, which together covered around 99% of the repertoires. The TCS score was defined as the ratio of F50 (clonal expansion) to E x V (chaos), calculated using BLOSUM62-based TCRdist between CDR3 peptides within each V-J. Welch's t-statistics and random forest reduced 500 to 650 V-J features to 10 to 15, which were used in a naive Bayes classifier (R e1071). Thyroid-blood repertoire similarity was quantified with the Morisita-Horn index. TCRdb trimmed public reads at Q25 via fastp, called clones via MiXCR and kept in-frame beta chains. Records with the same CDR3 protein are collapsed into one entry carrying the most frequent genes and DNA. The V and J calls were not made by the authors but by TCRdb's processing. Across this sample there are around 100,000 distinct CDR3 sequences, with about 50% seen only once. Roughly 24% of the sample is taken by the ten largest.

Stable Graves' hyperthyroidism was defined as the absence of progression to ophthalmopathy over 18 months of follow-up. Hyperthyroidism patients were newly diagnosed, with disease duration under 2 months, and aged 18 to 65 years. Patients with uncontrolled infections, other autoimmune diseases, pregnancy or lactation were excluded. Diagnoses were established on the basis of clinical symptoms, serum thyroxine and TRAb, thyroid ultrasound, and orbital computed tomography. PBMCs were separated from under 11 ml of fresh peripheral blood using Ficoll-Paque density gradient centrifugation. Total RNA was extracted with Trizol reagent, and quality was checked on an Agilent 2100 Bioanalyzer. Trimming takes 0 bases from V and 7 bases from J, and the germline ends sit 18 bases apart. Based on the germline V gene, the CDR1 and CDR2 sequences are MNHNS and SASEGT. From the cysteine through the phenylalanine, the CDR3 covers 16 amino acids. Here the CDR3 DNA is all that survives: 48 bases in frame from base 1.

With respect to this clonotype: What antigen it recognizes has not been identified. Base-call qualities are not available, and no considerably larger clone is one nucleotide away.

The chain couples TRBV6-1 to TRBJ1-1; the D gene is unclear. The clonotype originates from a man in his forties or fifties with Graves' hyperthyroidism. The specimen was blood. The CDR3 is CASSEAASGRYNEAFF. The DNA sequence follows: TGTGCCAGCAGTGAAGCAGCGTCCGGGCGGTACAATGAAGCTTTCTTT.